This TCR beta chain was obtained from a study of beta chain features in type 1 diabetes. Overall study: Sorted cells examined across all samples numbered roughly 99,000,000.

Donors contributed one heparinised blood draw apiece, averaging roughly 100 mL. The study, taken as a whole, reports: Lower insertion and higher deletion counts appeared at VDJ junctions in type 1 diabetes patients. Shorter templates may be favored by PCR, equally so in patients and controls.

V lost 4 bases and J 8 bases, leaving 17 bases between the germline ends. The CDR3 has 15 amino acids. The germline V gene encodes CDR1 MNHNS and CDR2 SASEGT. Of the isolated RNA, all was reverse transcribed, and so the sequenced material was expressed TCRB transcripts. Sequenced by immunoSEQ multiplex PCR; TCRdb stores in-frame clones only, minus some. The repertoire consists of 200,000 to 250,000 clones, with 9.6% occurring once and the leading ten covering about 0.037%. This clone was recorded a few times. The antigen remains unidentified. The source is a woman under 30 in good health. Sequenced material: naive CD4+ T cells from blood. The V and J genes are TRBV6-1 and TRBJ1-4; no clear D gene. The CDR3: CASSAVTSYGEKLFF. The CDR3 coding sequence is TGTGCCAGCAGTGCCGTGACTTCGTATGGGGAAAAACTGTTTTTT.